These T cell receptor beta chains were read from a single sample in a study of cytomegalovirus exposure and HLA in healthy donors. The data were produced by immunoSEQ multiplex PCR, yet TCRdb's version contains in-frame clones alone and is incomplete. The repertoire holds under 200,000 clones, with nearly 80% as singletons. The specimen was PBMCs. The receptors come from a woman between 25 and 40 years old in good health and CMV-seropositive. Each CDR3 is given with its conserved first and last residue. The D gene is left open where the match is weak. Clone size appears in some rows only: once, few, many, or a class for an expanded clone.

abundance	d_gene	v_gene	j_gene	CDR3nt	CDR3aa
.	TRBD1	TRBV11-2	TRBJ2-7	TGTGCCAGCAGATCAGGACAGGCCTCCTACGAGCAGTACTTC	CASRSGQASYEQYF
.	TRBD1	TRBV13	TRBJ2-5	TGTGCCAGCAGCTTAGGCGACAGGGAATGGGAGACCCAGTACTTC	CASSLGDREWETQYF
.	.	TRBV7-9	TRBJ1-1	TGTTCCAGCAGCTCGAAGCTCGGGATGAACACTGAAGCTTTCTTT	CSSSSKLGMNTEAFF
.	TRBD1	TRBV10-3	TRBJ1-1	TGTGCCATCAGTGACTCAGACAGGGTAAAAGCTTTCTTT	CAISDSDRVKAFF
.	TRBD1	TRBV2	TRBJ1-5	TGTGCCAGCAGCCGACAGGGCGGAGGAAATCAGCCCCAGCATTTT	CASSRQGGGNQPQHF
.	.	TRBV4-2	TRBJ1-5	TGTGCCAGCAGCCAAGATTGGGCGCAGGGGATCGGGAGCAATCAGCCCCAGCATTTT	CASSQDWAQGIGSNQPQHF
few	.	TRBV5-1	TRBJ1-1	TGCGCCAGCAGCTTGGCCGCACCCGGTGAAGCTTTCTTT	CASSLAAPGEAFF
.	TRBD1	TRBV6-5	TRBJ2-4	TGTGCCAGCAGTTACAACAGGGGGGACATTCAGTACTTC	CASSYNRGDIQYF
once	.	TRBV5-1	TRBJ1-1	TGCGCCAGCAGGGAAAGGGGAGGGAACACTGAAGCTTTCTTT	CASRERGGNTEAFF
.	.	TRBV7-2	TRBJ1-1	TGTGCCAGCAGCTTTGCAGCGCGTAACACTGAAGCTTTCTTT	CASSFAARNTEAFF
once	.	TRBV2	TRBJ2-7	TGTGCCGCATGCGGTAGGCCGGACAGTAGTTCCTACGAGCAGTACTTC	CAACGRPDSSSYEQYF
.	.	TRBV6-5	TRBJ1-6	TGTGCCAGCAGCCGCCTAGCCGAGGGTCGGTCACCCCTCCACTTT	CASSRLAEGRSPLHF
few	.	TRBV27	TRBJ2-7	TGTGCCAGCAGTTTACGAACCAACTACGAGCAGTACTTC	CASSLRTNYEQYF
.	TRBD1	TRBV7-2	TRBJ1-1	TGTGCCAGCAGCAGGGACAGGGGGACTGAAGCTTTCTTT	CASSRDRGTEAFF
.	TRBD1	TRBV6-5	TRBJ1-2	TGTGCCAGCAGTTACGCCGGGACAGACTATGGCTACACCTTC	CASSYAGTDYGYTF
.	.	TRBV7-9	TRBJ2-7	TGTGCCAGCAGCACAGGGTCCTACGAGCAGTACTTC	CASSTGSYEQYF
.	TRBD1	TRBV28	TRBJ2-2	TGTGCCGGGAGACAGGGACAACAGAACACCGGGGAGCTGTTTTTT	CAGRQGQQNTGELFF
.	.	TRBV7-6	TRBJ1-1	TGTGCCAGCAGCTTAGCGGGGGCTCCGAACACTGAAGCTTTCTTT	CASSLAGAPNTEAFF
once	.	TRBV10-3	TRBJ1-5	TGTGCCATCAGGGGGAGTGAGTGGCATCAGCCCCAGCATTTT	CAIRGSEWHQPQHF
.	TRBD1	TRBV7-9	TRBJ2-7	TGTGCCAGCACCCTCACCGGGACAGGGGTTGGGGTACGTGTTTACGAGCAGTACTTC	CASTLTGTGVGVRVYEQYF
.	.	TRBV10-3	TRBJ1-1	TGTGCCATTGCTGACAGACAGAACACTGAAGCTTTCTTT	CAIADRQNTEAFF
.	.	TRBV27	TRBJ1-5	TGTGCCAGCAGTTACTTAGGGGGGGCTCAGCCCCAGCATTTT	CASSYLGGAQPQHF
.	TRBD1	TRBV5-1	TRBJ2-7	TGCGCCAGCAGCTTGGGAGCGGGACAGGGGTCCTACGAGCAGTACTTC	CASSLGAGQGSYEQYF
.	TRBD2	TRBV18	TRBJ2-5	TGTGCCAGCTCGCCCCGCCCCGGGGGAGGGCAAGAGACCCAGTACTTC	CASSPRPGGGQETQYF
.	TRBD1	TRBV9	TRBJ2-2	TGTGCCAGCAGCCCTAGGACAGGGAGGATCGCCGGGGAGCTGTTTTTT	CASSPRTGRIAGELFF
once	.	TRBV9	TRBJ2-1	TGTGCCAGCAGCTATTCTTATCATGAGCAGTTCTTC	CASSYSYHEQFF
.	TRBD1	TRBV7-9	TRBJ2-1	TGTGCCAGCAGCTTAGTGGGACAGGGGGTCAATGAGCAGTTCTTC	CASSLVGQGVNEQFF
.	.	TRBV6-6	TRBJ1-1	TGTGCCAGCAGCATATCACAGGGTGGCGGCACTGAAGCTTTCTTT	CASSISQGGGTEAFF